This section outlines one TCR beta chain sequence together with its context. Its antigen remains unknown. This record comes from a study of PD-L1 blockade in urothelial cancer. Overall study: It was around 2014 that patients started atezolizumab at 1,200 mg intravenously every 3 weeks. Reported median T cell count for blood samples was approximately 140,000.

CDR1 and CDR2 from the germline V gene are MNHEY and SVGAGI. The CDR3 sequence is 15 residues long. Trimming removed 6 bases from V and 2 bases from J, with 14 bases in between. TCRdb's copy holds only in-frame clones and misses some; the assay was immunoSEQ multiplex PCR. The data contain about 82,000 clones, around 90% of them singletons. Patients had urothelial carcinoma that was locally advanced or metastatic. Study-level results: TCR clonality was measured in pretreatment peripheral blood. Clonality below the median predicted better survival.

The sample in question was PBMCs, obtained around atezolizumab (anti-PD-L1) treatment. This chain joins TRBV6-5 and TRBJ1-5; D is perhaps TRBD1 (5 bases). The origin of this receptor is a woman in her seventies with urothelial cancer. CDR3 protein: CASRSAGDGNQPQHF. CDR3 coding DNA: TGTGCCAGCAGGTCAGCGGGGGACGGCAATCAGCCCCAGCATTTT.